This T cell receptor beta chain was found in a study of T cells in Graves' hyperthyroidism and ophthalmopathy. The germline V gene has CDR1 DFQATT and CDR2 SNEGSKA (reference sequence). The CDR3 runs to 14 residues. Trimming pared 0 bases from V and 2 bases from J, leaving 10 bases between. The CDR3 regions of TCR beta were amplified from RNA transcripts. An initial round of RT-PCR targeting the TCR CDR3 relied on the HTBI primer set. In TCRdb, the multiplex PCR reads were re-called with MiXCR into one record per CDR3 protein. The table shows around 600,000 distinct CDR3 sequences, with roughly 14% occurring only once. In its sample, this clonotype was seen many times. No progression to ophthalmopathy during 18 months of follow-up defined stable disease.

This sequence originates from a woman in her thirties with Graves' hyperthyroidism. V and J are TRBV20-1 and TRBJ1-1; D unclear. The sequenced sample consisted of blood. The CDR3 DNA reads as TGCAGTGCTAGAGATGCGGCAGGAAACACTGAAGCTTTCTTT. This gives the protein CSARDAAGNTEAFF.